Included here is one T cell receptor (beta chain) sequence, with context. Its antigen is not yet known. Nothing much larger sits one base from this clone, and base qualities are not available. V is cut back by 4 bases and J by 0 bases, with 5 bases in the junction unmatched. The germline V gene provides CDR1 SGHRS and CDR2 YFSETQ. The CDR3 goes from the cysteine to the phenylalanine over 15 residues. Solely the CDR3 DNA is kept, with 45 bases framed from the first base. The data were taken from a study of blood T cell repertoires in COVID-19 (dated by TCRdb to 2020 to 2022). As for the study more broadly: Collaborator samples came from the United States, Italy and Spain and covered acute and convalescent phases of COVID-19. The prospective study material was composed of cDNA or gDNA derived from T cells, B-cell-depleted T cells, or PBMCs. Deeply sampled blood TCRbeta repertoires from subjects exposed to, actively infected with, or recovered from COVID-19 were included in the dataset. The repertoires were made available in a free public database intended to serve as a resource for research on the immune response to SARS-CoV-2. The samples were drawn from the first 160 participants of the ongoing ImmuneRACE study and from some 1,300 subjects provided by 6 global collaborators. The sample metadata nearly always contained a de-identified subject ID, COVID-19 status, age in years and sex. Where available, HLA class I and class II types were taken from metadata supplied by the sample provider and were not determined by assay-based typing. General study outcomes and caveats: The quantity of clinical and demographic metadata differed by source and by participant and was supplied without curation.

The immunoSEQ Assay, a bias-controlled multiplex PCR, was used to amplify TCRbeta CDR3 regions from genomic DNA. As for how the authors treated the data: The number of nucleated cells in each sample was estimated by amplification of reference gene primers within the assay. Sequence reads were collapsed and filtered to measure the absolute abundance of every unique TCRbeta CDR3 rearrangement. For each sample, productive Simpson clonality was calculated as the square root of Simpson's diversity index over productive rearrangements. The source is immuneACCESS, and TCRdb retained only in-frame sequences with V and J called. Part of the clones is not carried over; for the studies checked, unresolved V genes explain less than half of this, and the remainder is unexplained. For V, J and clone size, that table is used; D and trimming come from the DNA. This sample has fewer than 100,000 clones in its table, and 80% to 90% of those were observed once. Together, the top ten hold approximately 46% of the sample.

Whole blood was collected in K2EDTA tubes by collaborating institutions according to the institutions' own protocols. For TCRbeta analysis, collaborators shipped samples in one of three forms: frozen whole blood, isolated PBMCs, or DNA extracted from either of those sample types. This sequence originates from a human donor in a cohort sampled during active COVID-19. The rearranged chain carries TRBV5-1 and TRBJ2-3; 7 bases in between match TRBD2. The sequenced material came from peripheral blood. CDR3 sequence: CASSRTGGSTDTQYF. The DNA sequence reads TGCGCCAGCAGCCGCACGGGGGGTAGCACAGATACGCAGTATTTT.